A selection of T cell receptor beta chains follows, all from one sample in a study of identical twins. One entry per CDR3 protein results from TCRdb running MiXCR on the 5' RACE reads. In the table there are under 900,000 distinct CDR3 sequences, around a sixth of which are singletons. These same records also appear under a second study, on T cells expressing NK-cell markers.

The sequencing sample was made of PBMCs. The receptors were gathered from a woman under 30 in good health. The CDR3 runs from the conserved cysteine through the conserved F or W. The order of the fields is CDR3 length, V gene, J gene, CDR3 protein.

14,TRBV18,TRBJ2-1,CASSPRTSGDEQFF
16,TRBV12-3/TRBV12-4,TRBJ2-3,CASSLSLIRGGDTQYF
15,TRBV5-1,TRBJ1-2,CASSTGQITNYGYTF
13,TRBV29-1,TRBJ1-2,CSESGKGDGGYTF
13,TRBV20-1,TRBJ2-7,CSATRQGKHEQYF
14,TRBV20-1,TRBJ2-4,CSAPKTGWDNIQYF
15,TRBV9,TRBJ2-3,CASSFAGQITDTQYF
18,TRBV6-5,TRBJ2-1,CASSFRDPLGGGSKVQFF
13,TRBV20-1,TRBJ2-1,CSARLARYNEQFF
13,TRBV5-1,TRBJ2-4,CASSPGQGNIQYF
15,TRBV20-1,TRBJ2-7,CSARAPQGKIHEQYF
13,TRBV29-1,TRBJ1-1,CSVAFTGATEAFF
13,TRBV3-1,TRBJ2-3,CASSALQGDTQYF
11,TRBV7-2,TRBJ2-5,CASSLEELEYF
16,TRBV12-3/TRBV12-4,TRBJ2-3,CASSFKRGAMTDTQYF
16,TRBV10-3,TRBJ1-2,CAISGGLDSPNYGYTF
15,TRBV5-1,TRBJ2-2,CASSPGLTNTGELFF
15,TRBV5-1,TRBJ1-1,CASTLSAHGATEAFF
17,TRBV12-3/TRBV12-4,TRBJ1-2,CASSGTAGTGFDYGYTF
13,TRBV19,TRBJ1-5,CASRAGSNQPQHF
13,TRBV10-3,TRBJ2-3,CAISPASTDTQYF
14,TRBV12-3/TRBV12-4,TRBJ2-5,CASSSDDRGETQYF